These T cell receptor beta chains were read from a single sample in a study of T cell responses to AZD1222 COVID-19 vaccine. Here immunoSEQ multiplex PCR was the method, and the copy in TCRdb shows in-frame clones only, minus some. The data contain 120,000 or so clones, around 93% of them singletons. Sequenced material: peripheral blood, taken 28 days after the second AZD1222 dose. The source is an adult who received the AZD1222 COVID-19 vaccine. CDR3s include the opening cysteine and the closing phenylalanine or tryptophan. The D gene is left open where the match is weak. Where a row states a size, it is once, few, many or the class of an expanded clone; other rows omit it.

D gene,J gene,clone size,V gene,CDR3 protein,CDR3 DNA
-,TRBJ2-2,-,TRBV4-1,CASSSDDRTGELFF,TGCGCCAGCAGCTCAGATGACCGTACCGGGGAGCTGTTTTTT
TRBD1,TRBJ1-2,-,TRBV5-4,CASSGQGAWYGYTF,TGTGCCAGCTCCGGACAGGGGGCCTGGTATGGCTACACCTTC
-,TRBJ1-1,once,TRBV11-2,CASSWRGAESRNTEAFF,TGTGCCAGCAGCTGGCGGGGGGCAGAAAGTAGGAACACTGAAGCTTTCTTT
-,TRBJ2-7,-,TRBV2,CASNPGWTESYEQYF,TGTGCCAGCAACCCAGGATGGACGGAATCCTACGAGCAGTACTTC
-,TRBJ2-3,-,TRBV7-8,CASSLSSTDTQYF,TGTGCCAGCAGCTTAAGCAGCACAGATACGCAGTATTTT
-,TRBJ2-7,-,TRBV19,CASSLSGVAYEQYF,TGTGCCAGTAGTCTATCAGGGGTTGCCTACGAGCAGTACTTC
-,TRBJ1-1,-,TRBV5-4,CASSLDRRMNTEAFF,TGTGCCAGCAGCTTGGACCGGCGCATGAACACTGAAGCTTTCTTT
-,TRBJ1-5,-,TRBV27,CASSSGDSNQPQHF,TGTGCCAGCAGTTCCGGGGATAGCAATCAGCCCCAGCATTTT
-,TRBJ1-2,-,TRBV6-5,CASSYSSFGANYGYTF,TGTGCCAGCAGTTACTCGTCGTTTGGAGCTAACTATGGCTACACCTTC
-,TRBJ2-3,-,TRBV12-5,CASGLAPTFDTQYF,TGTGCTAGTGGTTTGGCCCCTACGTTTGATACGCAGTATTTT
TRBD1,TRBJ2-2,-,TRBV7-9,CASSRPTGTGYTGELFF,TGTGCCAGCAGCCGACCAACCGGGACAGGATACACCGGGGAGCTGTTTTTT
TRBD2,TRBJ2-5,-,TRBV30,CAWSGKGLARPYQETQYF,TGTGCCTGGAGTGGGAAAGGACTAGCGCGACCGTACCAAGAGACCCAGTACTTC
-,TRBJ2-7,-,TRBV5-6,CASSRTDYSAYEQYF,TGTGCCAGCAGCCGGACAGATTATAGTGCCTACGAGCAGTACTTC
-,TRBJ1-1,once,TRBV18,CASSSGLSTEAFF,TGTGCCAGCTCATCAGGGTTATCCACTGAAGCTTTCTTT
-,TRBJ1-6,once,TRBV7-9,CAARGMGNSPLHF,TGTGCCGCCCGCGGGATGGGTAATTCACCCCTCCACTTT
-,TRBJ1-6,-,TRBV6-5,CATTRGVRNSPLHF,TGTGCCACCACGCGCGGGGTTCGGAATTCACCCCTCCACTTT
-,TRBJ1-2,-,TRBV29-1,CSVVQTVDGYTF,TGCAGCGTTGTGCAGACAGTGGATGGCTACACCTTC
-,TRBJ2-3,-,TRBV11-2,CASSLAGRDPDTQYF,TGTGCCAGCAGCTTAGCGGGCAGGGATCCAGATACGCAGTATTTT
-,TRBJ1-5,-,TRBV3-1/TRBV3-2,CASSQVVDQPQHF,TGTGCCAGCAGCCAAGTGGTGGATCAGCCCCAGCATTTT
-,TRBJ2-5,-,TRBV10-2,CASSENIRMETQYF,TGCGCCAGCAGTGAGAACATCCGAATGGAGACCCAGTACTTC
-,TRBJ1-1,-,TRBV6-1,CASSEFGLNTEAFF,TGTGCCAGCAGTGAATTCGGGTTGAACACTGAAGCTTTCTTT
-,TRBJ1-2,-,TRBV15,CATSIGYDGYTF,TGTGCCACCAGCATTGGCTACGATGGCTACACCTTC
-,TRBJ2-4,-,TRBV19,CASNDPQGRAKNIQYF,TGTGCCTCGAACGACCCACAGGGGAGGGCCAAAAACATTCAGTACTTC
-,TRBJ2-3,-,TRBV19,CASSILGPTDTQYF,TGTGCCAGTAGTATTTTGGGGCCCACAGATACGCAGTATTTT
-,TRBJ2-7,-,TRBV9,CASSIGPLSGEQYF,TGTGCCAGCAGCATTGGACCTCTTTCGGGGGAGCAGTACTTC
-,TRBJ2-3,-,TRBV3-1/TRBV3-2,CASSQGREVTQYF,TGTGCCAGCAGCCAAGGCCGTGAGGTTACGCAGTATTTT
-,TRBJ2-7,-,TRBV3-1/TRBV3-2,CASSQEGGIDEQYF,TGTGCCAGCAGCCAAGAAGGAGGGATCGACGAGCAGTACTTC
-,TRBJ2-7,-,TRBV25-1,CASSQGLSYEQYF,TGTGCCAGCAGCCAGGGACTTTCATACGAGCAGTACTTC
-,TRBJ2-7,-,TRBV14,CASSPYVGSYEQYF,TGTGCCAGCTCTCCTTATGTGGGATCCTACGAGCAGTACTTC
-,TRBJ1-2,-,TRBV6-2/TRBV6-3,CASSSYAAANYGYTF,TGTGCCAGCAGCTCCTACGCGGCGGCGAACTATGGCTACACCTTC
TRBD2,TRBJ2-1,-,TRBV14,CASSQRGTSGRGLNEQFF,TGTGCCAGCAGCCAAAGAGGGACTAGCGGGAGGGGACTTAATGAGCAGTTCTTC
-,TRBJ1-2,once,TRBV27,CASSPRLTYGYTF,TGTGCCAGCAGTCCTCGACTGACCTATGGCTACACCTTC
TRBD1,TRBJ1-4,-,TRBV18,CASRQGATNEKLFF,TGTGCCAGCCGACAGGGAGCAACTAATGAAAAACTGTTTTTT
-,TRBJ1-2,-,TRBV7-2,CASSLGSRDYGYTF,TGTGCCAGCAGCTTAGGCAGCAGGGACTATGGCTACACCTTC
-,TRBJ1-2,-,TRBV5-6,CASSPGFYGYTF,TGTGCCAGCAGCCCCGGGTTCTATGGCTACACCTTC
-,TRBJ1-2,-,TRBV6-4,CASSAGVGYGYTF,TGTGCCAGCAGTGCGGGGGTAGGGTATGGCTACACCTTC
TRBD1,TRBJ1-1,-,TRBV7-9,CASRHDRGGNTEAFF,TGTGCCAGCAGACATGACAGGGGCGGGAACACTGAAGCTTTCTTT
TRBD2,TRBJ2-2,-,TRBV3-1/TRBV3-2,CASSQEGLAGANTGELFF,TGTGCCAGCAGCCAAGAGGGACTAGCGGGAGCGAACACCGGGGAGCTGTTTTTT
TRBD1,TRBJ1-1,-,TRBV7-2,CASSRSGTDRLEAFF,TGTGCCAGCAGCAGATCCGGGACAGACCGTCTTGAAGCTTTCTTT
-,TRBJ2-7,-,TRBV7-9,CASSLALSGNSYEQYF,TGTGCCAGCAGCTTAGCGCTCTCAGGGAACTCCTACGAGCAGTACTTC
TRBD2,TRBJ2-6,-,TRBV27,CASSAPGLAGAGGANVLTF,TGTGCCAGCAGTGCCCCTGGACTAGCGGGAGCGGGCGGGGCCAACGTCCTGACTTTC
-,TRBJ2-1,-,TRBV28,CASRTRGALINEQFF,TGTGCCAGCAGGACCAGGGGCGCGCTAATCAATGAGCAGTTCTTC
-,TRBJ2-1,-,TRBV27,CASAGGVGEQFF,TGTGCCAGCGCAGGGGGGGTAGGCGAGCAGTTCTTC
-,TRBJ1-2,-,TRBV11-2,CASSPDPGPWRYGYTF,TGTGCCAGCAGCCCCGATCCCGGACCCTGGCGATATGGCTACACCTTC